One sample yielded the 16 T cell receptor beta chains listed below, sequenced in a study of control samples from healthy donors and cancer patients. The assay was immunoSEQ multiplex PCR, and TCRdb's table has in-frame clones only and misses some. In the table there are under 150,000 clones, roughly 89% of which are singletons. Material for sequencing was PBMCs. These TCRs come from a man over 45 with head and neck cancer.

The V gene is TRBV6-1, the J gene TRBJ2-5; 8 bases agree with TRBD1. This CDR3 spans 14 amino acids. Germline trimming cut 3 bases from V and 5 bases from J; bases unmatched to any gene: 5. Germline V lookup: CDR1 MNHNS, CDR2 SASEGT. DNA of the CDR3: TGTGCCAGCAGTGAGCAGGGGGCAGGGGAGACCCAGTACTTC. It yields the protein CASSEQGAGETQYF.

V gene TRBV5-8 combines with J gene TRBJ2-3, with D tentatively TRBD1 or TRBD2 (6 bases each). The germline CDR1 and CDR2 sequences are SGHTS and YDEGEE. V lost 0 bases and J lost 5, with 10 bases in between. This CDR3 is 14 amino acids long. DNA for the CDR3: TGTGCCAGCAGCTTGGAGGGGGGAGGAGATACGCAGTATTTT. Protein sequence: CASSLEGGGDTQYF.

The chain joins TRBV3-1 (or the pseudogene TRBV3-2) to TRBJ2-1, with 9 bases that match TRBD2. The CDR3 is made up of 15 amino acids. Trimming cost V 2 bases and J 7 bases; bases outside gene matches: 6. Looked up from germline, CDR1 is LGHDT and CDR2 is YNNKEL (reference sequence). This chain's CDR3 is CASSQNSGGVNEQFF. DNA for the CDR3: TGTGCCAGCAGCCAAAATAGCGGGGGTGTGAATGAGCAGTTCTTC.

The rearrangement uses TRBV18 and TRBJ2-1; D perhaps matches TRBD1 (6 bases). CDR3 length: 15 amino acids. V was pared by 5 bases and J by 4 bases, with 15 bases between. Germline CDR1 reads KGHSH; CDR2 reads LQKENI. CDR3 amino acids: CASSATQTGYNEQFF. The CDR3 nucleotides read TGTGCCAGCTCAGCAACCCAGACAGGATACAATGAGCAGTTCTTC.

The rearrangement links TRBV5-1 to TRBJ2-1; 8 nucleotides line up with TRBD2. CDR3 length: 18 amino acids. The J segment lost 8 bases and the V segment lost 2 bases, leaving 18 bases of the junction unmatched. In germline, CDR1 is SGHRS, CDR2 YFSETQ. CDR3 amino acids: CASSLVPYRERGSDEQFF. As DNA, the CDR3 is TGCGCCAGCAGCTTAGTCCCATATAGAGAGCGGGGGAGTGATGAGCAGTTCTTC.

This CDR3 reads CASSQGGGTGFGHEQYF. CDR3 DNA sequence: TGCGCCAGCAGCCAAGGGGGGGGAACAGGATTCGGCCACGAGCAGTACTTC. The chain joins TRBV4-1 to TRBJ2-7; 7 bases are shared with TRBD2. Germline V gene lookup returns CDR1 MGHRA and CDR2 YSYEKL. The CDR3 has 17 residues. Losses at the gene ends were 1 base for V and 5 bases for J; bases not matched to a gene: 14.

The chain has TRBV7-9 and TRBJ1-1; 7 bases fit TRBD1. Germline assignment: CDR1 SEHNR and CDR2 FQNEAQ (reference sequence). V trimming: 7 bases; J trimming: 3 bases; junction bases outside the gene matches: 11. The CDR3 has 15 residues. For the CDR3, the DNA is TGTGCCAGCACCCAGCCAGGGGGGGGGTACACTGAAGCTTTCTTT. Translation: CASTQPGGGYTEAFF.

J is TRBJ2-3 and V is TRBV18; 9 bases are a match to TRBD2. The junction had 11 bases not matched to a gene; V was cut back by 3 bases and J by 4 bases. Germline V lookup: CDR1 KGHSH, CDR2 LQKENI. The CDR3 totals 17 residues. Written as DNA, the CDR3 is TGTGCCAGCTCACCCGACCCCTCAGCGGGGGGCGCAGATACGCAGTATTTT. Protein sequence: CASSPDPSAGGADTQYF.

A single count supports this clone. The chain couples TRBV5-5 to TRBJ2-7, with D possibly called TRBD1 or TRBD2 (5 bases each). Germline V gene lookup returns CDR1 SGHKS and CDR2 YYEKEE (reference sequence). This CDR3 region has 16 residues. Trimming left V 0 bases short and J 2 bases short, with 15 bases between. In DNA form, the CDR3 reads TGTGCCAGCAGCTTGGCGCAGGGACCCACACCCTACGAGCAGTACTTC. Translation: CASSLAQGPTPYEQYF. Full variable domain (missing parts from reference TRBV5-5 and TRBJ2-7): DAGVTQSPTHLIKTRGQQVTLRCSPISGHKSVSWYQQVLGQGPQFIFQYYEKEERGRGNFPDRFSARQFPNYSSELNVNALLLGDSALYLCASSLAQGPTPYEQYFGPGTRLTVT.

This clone was observed a few times. The chain has TRBV5-1 and TRBJ1-4; D call uncertain. Germline-derived CDR1 and CDR2 are SGHRS and YFSETQ. Trimming left V 0 bases short and J 8 bases short, with 14 bases between. The CDR3 extends over 15 amino acids. The CDR3 sequence is CASSLGIVDLEKLFF. CDR3 in DNA: TGCGCCAGCAGCTTGGGAATCGTGGATCTGGAAAAACTGTTTTTT.

V and J are TRBV4-1 and TRBJ2-5; 10 positions match TRBD1. Germline CDR1 is MGHRA and CDR2 is YSYEKL. This CDR3 spans 18 amino acids. The V gene end was trimmed by 3 bases and the J gene end by 6 bases; junction bases not matched to a gene: 16. CDR3 sequence reads: CASSQGTWGQGHEKTQYF. CDR3 nucleotide sequence: TGCGCCAGCAGCCAGGGTACCTGGGGACAGGGGCATGAAAAGACCCAGTACTTC.

This sequence joins TRBV3-1 (or the pseudogene TRBV3-2) and TRBJ1-1; D not certain. The V gene's germline CDR1 is LGHDT and CDR2 YNNKEL (reference sequence). V shed 4 bases and J shed 0 bases, with 15 bases lying between them. This CDR3 contains 16 residues. The CDR3 bases are TGTGCCAGCAGCCCCTGGGCGGCAGATGTGAACACTGAAGCTTTCTTT. It encodes CASSPWAADVNTEAFF.

The chain uses TRBV7-9 and TRBJ2-7; TRBD1 matches 7 bases. V trimming: 5 bases; J trimming: 0 bases; junction bases outside the gene matches: 16. This CDR3 spans 18 amino acids. CDR1 and CDR2 (germline): SEHNR, FQNEAQ (reference sequence). This CDR3 is CASSHPRQGRLPSYEQYF. The CDR3, as DNA: TGTGCCAGCAGCCATCCCCGACAGGGCAGGCTACCCTCCTACGAGCAGTACTTC.

The CDR3 DNA is TGTGCCAGCAGCTCCAACTCGGGGGGCGATGAAAACGAGCAGTACTTC. It translates to CASSSNSGGDENEQYF. The rearrangement joins TRBV7-6 to TRBJ2-7, with TRBD2 as a possible D gene (7 bases). Germline lookup yields CDR1 SGHVS and CDR2 FNYEAQ. V lost 4 bases and J lost 5, with 21 bases in between. CDR3 length: 16 amino acids. Full variable domain (rest looked up from reference TRBV7-6 and TRBJ2-7): GAGVSQSPRYKVTKRGQDVALRCDPISGHVSLYWYRQALGQGPEFLTYFNYEAQQDKSGLPNDRFSAERPEGSISTLTIQRTEQRDSAMYRCASSSNSGGDENEQYFGPGTRLTVT.

V is TRBV29-1 and J is TRBJ2-3; 11 bases map to TRBD2. Per the germline V gene, CDR1 is SQVTM and CDR2 is ANQGSEA. This CDR3 is built from 13 residues. J was trimmed by 3 bases and V by 7 bases; bases with no gene match: 3. The CDR3 reads CSETSGATDTQYF. The CDR3 region has the DNA TGCAGCGAGACTAGCGGGGCAACAGATACGCAGTATTTT.

The chain joins TRBV2 to TRBJ2-7; 7 positions agree with TRBD1. Germline V gene data show CDR1 as SNHLY and CDR2 as FYNNEI. This CDR3 region has 14 residues. V shed 6 bases and J 5 bases; nucleotides not matched to a gene: 10. The CDR3 region has the DNA TGTGCCAGCAGCCCTTTACAGGGGTGGAACGAGCAGTACTTC. Translation: CASSPLQGWNEQYF.